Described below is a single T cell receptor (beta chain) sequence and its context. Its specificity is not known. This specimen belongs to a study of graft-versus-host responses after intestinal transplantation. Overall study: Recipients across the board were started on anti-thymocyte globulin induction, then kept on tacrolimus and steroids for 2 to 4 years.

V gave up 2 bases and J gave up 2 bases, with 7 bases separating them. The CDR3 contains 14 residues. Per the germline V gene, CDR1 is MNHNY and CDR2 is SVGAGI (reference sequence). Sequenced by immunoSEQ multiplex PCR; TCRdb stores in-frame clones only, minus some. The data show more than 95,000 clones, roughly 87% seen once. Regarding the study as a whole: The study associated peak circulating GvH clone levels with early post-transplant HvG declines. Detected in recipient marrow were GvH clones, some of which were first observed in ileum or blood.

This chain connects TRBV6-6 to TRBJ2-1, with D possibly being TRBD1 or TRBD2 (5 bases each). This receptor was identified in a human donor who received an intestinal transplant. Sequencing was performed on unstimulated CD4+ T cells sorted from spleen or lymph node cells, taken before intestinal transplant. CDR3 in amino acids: CASSYRDPYNEQFF. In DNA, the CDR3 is TGTGCCAGCAGTTACAGGGACCCCTACAATGAGCAGTTCTTC.